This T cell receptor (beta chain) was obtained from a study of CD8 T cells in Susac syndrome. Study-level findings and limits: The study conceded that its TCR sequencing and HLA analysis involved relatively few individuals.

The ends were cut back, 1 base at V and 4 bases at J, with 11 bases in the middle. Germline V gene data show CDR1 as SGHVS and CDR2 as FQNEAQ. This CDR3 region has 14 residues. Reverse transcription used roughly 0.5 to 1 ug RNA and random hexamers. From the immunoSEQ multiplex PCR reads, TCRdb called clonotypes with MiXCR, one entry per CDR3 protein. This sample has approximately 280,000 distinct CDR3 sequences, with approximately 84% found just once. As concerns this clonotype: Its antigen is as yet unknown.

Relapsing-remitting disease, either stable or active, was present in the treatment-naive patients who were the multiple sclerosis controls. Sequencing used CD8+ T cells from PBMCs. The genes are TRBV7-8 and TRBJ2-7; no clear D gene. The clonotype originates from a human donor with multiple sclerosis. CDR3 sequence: CASSLVGINYEQYF. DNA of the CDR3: TGTGCCAGCAGCTTAGTAGGGATAAATTACGAGCAGTACTTC.